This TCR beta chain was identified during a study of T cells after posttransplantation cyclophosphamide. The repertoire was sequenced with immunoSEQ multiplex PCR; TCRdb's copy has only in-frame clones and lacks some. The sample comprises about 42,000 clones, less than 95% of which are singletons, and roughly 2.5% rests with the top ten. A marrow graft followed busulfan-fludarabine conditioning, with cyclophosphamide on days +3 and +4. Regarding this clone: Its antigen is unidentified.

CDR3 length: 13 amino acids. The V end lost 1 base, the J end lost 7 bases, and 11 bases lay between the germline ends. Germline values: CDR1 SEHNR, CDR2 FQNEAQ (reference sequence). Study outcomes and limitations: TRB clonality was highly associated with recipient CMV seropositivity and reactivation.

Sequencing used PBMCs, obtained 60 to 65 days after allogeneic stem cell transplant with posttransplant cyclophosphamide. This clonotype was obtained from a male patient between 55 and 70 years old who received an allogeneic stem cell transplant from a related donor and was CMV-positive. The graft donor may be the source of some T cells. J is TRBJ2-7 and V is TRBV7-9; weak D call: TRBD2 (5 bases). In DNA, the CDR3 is TGTGCCAGCAGCTTAGGGTCCGGAGGTGAGCAGTACTTC. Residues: CASSLGSGGEQYF.